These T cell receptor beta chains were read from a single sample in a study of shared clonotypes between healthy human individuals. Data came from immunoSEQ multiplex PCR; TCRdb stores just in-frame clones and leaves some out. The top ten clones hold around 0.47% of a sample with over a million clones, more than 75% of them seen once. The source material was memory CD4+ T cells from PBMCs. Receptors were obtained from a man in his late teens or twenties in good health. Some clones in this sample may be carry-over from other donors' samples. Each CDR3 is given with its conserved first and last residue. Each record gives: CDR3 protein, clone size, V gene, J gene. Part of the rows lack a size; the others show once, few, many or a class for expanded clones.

CDR3: CASSIRFGGELFF
size: -
V: TRBV7-2
J: TRBJ2-2

CDR3: CASSSPGTSIAEQYF
size: -
V: TRBV5-4
J: TRBJ2-7

CDR3: CASNTPGTGKGNEQFF
size: -
V: TRBV19
J: TRBJ2-1

CDR3: CASSLAGRKQYF
size: -
V: TRBV7-9
J: TRBJ2-7

CDR3: CASSLLGVATNEKLFF
size: -
V: TRBV28
J: TRBJ1-4

CDR3: CASSQSMDSEQFF
size: -
V: TRBV4-2
J: TRBJ2-1

CDR3: CASSVDDRTDTQYF
size: few
V: TRBV9
J: TRBJ2-3

CDR3: CASSLRLVDEQFF
size: -
V: TRBV13
J: TRBJ2-1

CDR3: CASSQGLQNTDTQYF
size: -
V: TRBV4-1
J: TRBJ2-3

CDR3: CASSPQGSYNEQFF
size: -
V: TRBV9
J: TRBJ2-1

CDR3: CASRRHSGTEAFF
size: -
V: TRBV27
J: TRBJ1-1

CDR3: CASSPGLAGGPDTQYF
size: -
V: TRBV5-1
J: TRBJ2-3

CDR3: CASRSWSNTEAFF
size: few
V: TRBV11-2
J: TRBJ1-1

CDR3: CASSPPAGMQYF
size: -
V: TRBV19
J: TRBJ2-7

CDR3: CASSEYGPAYEQYF
size: -
V: TRBV25-1
J: TRBJ2-7

CDR3: CASSPQGQGLSGELFF
size: -
V: TRBV5-1
J: TRBJ2-2

CDR3: CASSLSRGGTEAFF
size: -
V: TRBV5-1
J: TRBJ1-1

CDR3: CASSLVLAGKYEQYF
size: few
V: TRBV13
J: TRBJ2-7

CDR3: CASSPGQTNYGYTF
size: -
V: TRBV7-9
J: TRBJ1-2

CDR3: CASSPPGTGGWNEQFF
size: -
V: TRBV28
J: TRBJ2-1

CDR3: CASERRGYGYTF
size: -
V: TRBV28
J: TRBJ1-2

CDR3: CASSFREGTEAFF
size: -
V: TRBV7-8
J: TRBJ1-1